The 4 T cell receptor beta chains below all came from one sample that was sequenced in a study of blood T cell repertoires in COVID-19. Clones were sequenced by immunoSEQ multiplex PCR, and TCRdb holds only the in-frame ones, with some missing. Of tens of thousands of clones in the sample, less than 85% were seen once. The sequenced sample consisted of peripheral blood. Receptors originate from a man in his 70s with COVID-19, enrolled during active disease.

This clone was observed many times. The J gene is TRBJ2-7, the V gene TRBV7-2; D is possibly TRBD2 (6 bases). From germline, CDR1 is SGHTA and CDR2 FQGNSA. This CDR3 is 12 amino acids long. Between the trimmed V and J ends, which lost 5 bases and 5 bases, there was a span of 10 bases. In nucleotides, the CDR3 is TGTGCCAGCAGCGGGAGGAGCAACGAGCAGTACTTC. Translating gives CASSGRSNEQYF.

This sequence joins TRBV10-3 and TRBJ1-1; 8 nucleotides line up with TRBD1. Germline V gene sequence: CDR1 ENHRY, CDR2 SYGVKD. The ends lost 8 bases at V and 4 bases at J; junction bases unmatched: 3. CDR3 size: 12 residues. CDR3 protein: CAIGQGPTEAFF. CDR3 DNA sequence: TGTGCCATCGGACAGGGTCCCACTGAAGCTTTCTTT.

This clone was seen only a few times. This chain joins TRBV24-1 and TRBJ2-5, with D possibly TRBD2 on 5 matching bases. V lost 10 bases and J 1 base, leaving 12 bases between the germline ends. This CDR3 has 13 residues. The germline CDR1 and CDR2 sequences are KGHDR and SFDVKD. The CDR3 is CATSLGSQETQYF. DNA of the CDR3: TGTGCCACTTCCTTGGGGAGCCAAGAGACCCAGTACTTC.

This sequence joins TRBV28 and TRBJ2-5; 9 bases are a match to TRBD2. CDR1 and CDR2 (germline): MDHEN, SYDVKM. V lost 6 bases, J lost 4 bases, and 9 bases stayed unmatched. The CDR3 totals 15 residues. The CDR3 here is CASRTGLALGETQYF. The CDR3 DNA sequence: TGTGCCAGCAGAACGGGACTAGCTTTAGGAGAGACCCAGTACTTC.